The present T cell receptor beta chain was sequenced within a study of blood T cell repertoires in COVID-19. Looking at the study overall: Acute and convalescent COVID-19 specimens originated in the United States, Italy and Spain. PBMCs, B-cell-depleted T cells, or T cells provided the cDNA or gDNA that made up the material.

CDR1 and CDR2 (germline): SGHAT, FQNNGV. V dropped 4 bases and J dropped 2 bases, with 3 bases sitting between them. The CDR3 runs to 11 residues. Data came from immunoSEQ multiplex PCR; TCRdb stores just in-frame clones and leaves some out. Among around 480,000 clones, 70% to 90% were seen once, and the ten largest hold roughly 12%. The receptor's source is a woman aged 45 to 65 with COVID-19, enrolled during active disease. The chain links TRBV11-2 to TRBJ2-7, with D unresolved. Material: peripheral blood. CDR3 nucleotides: TGTGCCAGCAGCTACACCTACGAGCAGTACTTC. Protein sequence: CASSYTYEQYF.